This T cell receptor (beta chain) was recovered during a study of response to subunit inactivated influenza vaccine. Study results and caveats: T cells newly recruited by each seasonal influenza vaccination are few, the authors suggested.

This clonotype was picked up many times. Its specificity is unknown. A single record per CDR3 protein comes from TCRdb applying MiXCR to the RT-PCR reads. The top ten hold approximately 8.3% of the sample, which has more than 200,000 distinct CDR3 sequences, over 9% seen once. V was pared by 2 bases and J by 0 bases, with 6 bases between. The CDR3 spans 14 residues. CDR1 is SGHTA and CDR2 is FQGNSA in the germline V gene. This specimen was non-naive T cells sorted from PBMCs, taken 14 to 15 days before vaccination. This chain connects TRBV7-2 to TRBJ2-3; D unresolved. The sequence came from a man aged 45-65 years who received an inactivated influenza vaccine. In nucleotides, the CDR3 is TGTGCCAGCAGCTTATTTGGCAGCACAGATACGCAGTATTTT. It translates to CASSLFGSTDTQYF.